The 24 T cell receptor beta chains listed next were all sequenced from one sample in a study of blood T cell repertoires in COVID-19. Some clones are missing from TCRdb's copy, which holds only in-frame ones; the method was immunoSEQ multiplex PCR. The sample yields 60,000 to 75,000 clones, roughly 80% seen once. The material sequenced was peripheral blood. These receptors were taken from a woman over 75 with acute or convalescent COVID-19.

This clone was observed a few times. The CDR3 bases are TGCAGCGTTGAGCGGTTTCTCTGGGACAGGAAAACCTATAATTCACCCCTCCACTTT. Its protein product is CSVERFLWDRKTYNSPLHF. V is TRBV29-1 and J is TRBJ1-6, with 8 bases matching TRBD1. Germline V CDR1 and CDR2: SQVTM, ANQGSEA. The CDR3 totals 19 residues. The trim removed 3 bases at V and 2 bases at J, leaving 15 bases unmatched. Full variable domain (remainder filled in from reference TRBV29-1 and TRBJ1-6): SAVISQKPSRDICQRGTSLTIQCQVDSQVTMMFWYRQQPGQSLTLIATANQGSEATYESGFVIDKFPISRPNLTFSTLTVSNMSPEDSSIYLCSVERFLWDRKTYNSPLHFGNGTRLTVT.

This chain joins TRBV6-5 and TRBJ1-3; perhaps TRBD1 as D (6 bases). Germline lookup yields CDR1 MNHEY and CDR2 SVGAGI. CDR3 length: 15 residues. Trimming took 7 bases from V and 5 from J, leaving 18 bases between them. The CDR3 region has the DNA TGTGCCAGCAACCCAGGGGAATTTAGTAGAAACACCATATATTTT. It codes for CASNPGEFSRNTIYF.

The chain carries TRBV3-1 (or the pseudogene TRBV3-2) and TRBJ1-2; D not resolved. V lost 2 bases to trimming and J lost 2 bases, with 9 bases between them. CDR1 is LGHDT and CDR2 is YNNKEL in the germline V gene (reference sequence). The CDR3 length is 14 residues. The DNA of the CDR3 is TGTGCCAGCAGCCAAAAGGGCGGGAACTATGGCTACACCTTC. It is translated as CASSQKGGNYGYTF.

This sequence joins TRBV6-5 and TRBJ1-2, with 9 bases aligning to TRBD1. CDR3 length: 16 amino acids. Germline V gene sequence: CDR1 MNHEY, CDR2 SVGAGI. V gave up 4 bases and J gave up 6 bases; unmatched junction bases: 12. CDR3 sequence: CASSFGQGWFWDGYTF. The DNA for the CDR3 is TGTGCCAGCAGTTTCGGACAGGGGTGGTTCTGGGATGGCTACACCTTC.

This chain joins TRBV12-3 or TRBV12-4 and TRBJ1-5; a weak D match, TRBD1 (6 bases). CDR3 size: 13 residues. V lost 6 bases, J lost 5 bases, and 11 bases lay in between. The CDR3 loop is CASSPTGYQPQHF. The CDR3 DNA is TGTGCCAGCAGCCCAACAGGGTATCAGCCCCAGCATTTT.

The chain combines TRBV13 with TRBJ2-3; 9 nucleotides align to TRBD2. The germline V gene has CDR1 PRHDT and CDR2 FYEKMQ (reference sequence). V dropped 5 bases and J dropped 1; count of bases not matched to a gene: 7. The CDR3 sequence is 16 residues long. The DNA for the CDR3 is TGTGCCAGCAGCCCCCGCCGCGGGGGGGGCACAGATACGCAGTATTTT. Amino acids: CASSPRRGGGTDTQYF.

The V and J genes are TRBV18 and TRBJ2-7; 8 nucleotides match TRBD1. The germline gives CDR1 KGHSH, CDR2 LQKENI. The CDR3 is 17 amino acids. Germline trimming cut 1 base from V and 6 bases from J; bases unmatched to any gene: 14. The DNA of the CDR3 is TGTGCCAGCTCACCACTTGACAGGGGTGTGGGTACGATCGAGCAGTACTTC. It is translated as CASSPLDRGVGTIEQYF.

This CDR3 reads CASSSERQARVPDTQYF. Written as DNA, the CDR3 is TGTGCCAGCAGCTCAGAGAGACAGGCAAGGGTCCCAGATACGCAGTATTTT. The chain joins TRBV7-8 to TRBJ2-3; maybe TRBD1 (6 bases). Trimming removed 4 bases from V and 4 bases from J, with 21 bases in between. The CDR3 totals 17 residues. Germline values: CDR1 SGHVS, CDR2 FQNEAQ.

The chain links TRBV5-5 to TRBJ1-5; tentatively, D is TRBD1 (5 bases). Per germline, CDR1 SGHKS and CDR2 YYEKEE (reference sequence). V lost 0 bases to trimming and J lost 4 bases, with 8 bases between them. This CDR3 has 14 residues. The CDR3 reads CASSLGSGNQPQHF. CDR3 sequence (DNA): TGTGCCAGCAGCTTGGGGTCAGGGAATCAGCCCCAGCATTTT.

The V call is TRBV5-5, the J call TRBJ1-5; TRBD1 aligns across 7 bases. This CDR3 is built from 15 residues. Germline V lookup: CDR1 SGHKS, CDR2 YYEKEE (reference sequence). Trimming at V came to 5 bases and at J to 4 bases, leaving 9 bases not matched to a gene. As DNA, the CDR3 is TGTGCCAGCAGTCCCAAACAGGGGTCAAATCAGCCCCAGCATTTT. It is translated as CASSPKQGSNQPQHF.

This clone is judged medium-sized (0.01 to 0.1%). The rearrangement links TRBV7-2 to TRBJ2-3; 11 bases map to TRBD2. The CDR3 sequence is 16 residues long. The V gene's germline CDR1 is SGHTA and CDR2 FQGNSA. The ends lost 1 base at V and 13 bases at J; junction bases unmatched: 13. CDR3 residues: CASSLDGLAGGRGEYF. Written as DNA, the CDR3 is TGTGCCAGCAGCTTAGACGGCCTAGCGGGGGGCAGGGGAGAGTATTTT.

This chain uses TRBV18 with TRBJ1-1; TRBD1 might be the D (5 bases). The CDR3 length is 16 residues. V dropped 3 bases and J dropped 0 bases, with 14 bases sitting between them. From germline, CDR1 is KGHSH and CDR2 LQKENI. This chain's CDR3 is CASSPVFDSLNTEAFF. For the CDR3, the DNA is TGTGCCAGCTCACCGGTATTCGACAGTCTGAACACTGAAGCTTTCTTT.

V is TRBV2 and J is TRBJ2-1, with 10 bases fitting TRBD1. V lost 7 bases and J lost 12; bases outside the gene matches: 9. The germline gives CDR1 SNHLY, CDR2 FYNNEI. CDR3 size: 13 residues. The CDR3 spells CASIRDRGISQFF. In DNA, the CDR3 is TGTGCCAGCATACGGGACAGGGGCATCTCGCAGTTCTTC.

This clone was observed a single time. The chain uses TRBV7-2 and TRBJ1-2; tentative D call: TRBD1 (5 bases). CDR1 and CDR2 (germline): SGHTA, FQGNSA. CDR3 size: 15 residues. V was shortened by 1 base and J by 3 bases, with 12 bases between the two germline ends. CDR3 coding DNA: TGTGCCAGCAGCTTAGTCCGGGGGAACGACTATGGCTACACCTTC. Translation gives CASSLVRGNDYGYTF. The whole variable domain, filled in from reference TRBV7-2 and TRBJ1-2, reads GAGVSQSPSNKVTEKGKDVELRCDPISGHTALYWYRQSLGQGLEFLIYFQGNSAPDKSGLPSDRFSAERTGGSVSTLTIQRTQQEDSAVYLCASSLVRGNDYGYTFGSGTRLTVV.

V and J are TRBV19 and TRBJ2-2; no reliable D call. CDR1 is LNHDA, CDR2 SQIVND, per germline (reference sequence). V lost 6 bases and J 1 base, leaving 6 bases between the germline ends. The length of the CDR3 is 13 residues. The CDR3, as DNA: TGTGCCAGTAGGCGAGTGAACACCGGGGAGCTGTTTTTT. Protein product: CASRRVNTGELFF.

The rearrangement uses TRBV7-2 and TRBJ2-7; perhaps TRBD2 as D (6 bases). V was clipped by 1 base and J by 0 bases, with 10 bases between them. In germline, CDR1 is SGHTA, CDR2 FQGNSA. The CDR3 sequence is 15 residues long. The CDR3 DNA sequence: TGTGCCAGCAGCTTAGGCGGGGCCGTCTCCTACGAGCAGTACTTC. Amino acids: CASSLGGAVSYEQYF.

The V and J genes are TRBV6-6 and TRBJ2-2, with 8 bases lining up with TRBD1. Trimming cost V 5 bases and J 4 bases; bases outside gene matches: 12. The CDR3 contains 17 residues. Germline values: CDR1 MNHNY, CDR2 SVGAGI (reference sequence). The CDR3 sequence is CASSPQGAASFTGELFF. The CDR3 region has the DNA TGTGCCAGCAGTCCCCAGGGGGCAGCGTCCTTCACCGGGGAGCTGTTTTTT.

The chain has TRBV7-9 and TRBJ1-4, with a possible D match to TRBD1 (6 bases). The V and J ends lost 5 bases and 3 bases respectively, with 10 bases between them. The germline V gene has CDR1 SEHNR and CDR2 FQNEAQ (reference sequence). The CDR3 runs 14 residues. CDR3 DNA: TGTGCCAGCAGCGAAACAGGGCCTAATGAAAAACTGTTTTTT. It specifies CASSETGPNEKLFF.

This clone came up a few times. V is TRBV6-1 and J is TRBJ1-1, with D possibly matching TRBD1 (5 bases). The germline gives CDR1 MNHNS, CDR2 SASEGT. V was pared by 4 bases and J by 6 bases, with 27 bases between. The CDR3 runs to 18 residues. The CDR3 DNA reads TGTGCCAGCAGTGGAGGGCCAAGTTCGTCGGGGGGAACTGCTGAAGCTTTCTTT. It translates to CASSGGPSSSGGTAEAFF.

J is TRBJ1-2 and V is TRBV18; 9 positions match TRBD1. The V gene end was trimmed by 4 bases and the J gene end by 8 bases; junction bases not matched to a gene: 11. This CDR3 has 15 amino acids. CDR1 is KGHSH and CDR2 is LQKENI in the germline V gene. CDR3 bases: TGTGCCAGCTCACTGAACCCGGGACAGGGATTCGGCTACACCTTC. Its translation is CASSLNPGQGFGYTF. The variable domain in full, completed from reference TRBV18 and TRBJ1-2, reads NAGVMQNPRHLVRRRGQEARLRCSPMKGHSHVYWYRQLPEEGLKFMVYLQKENIIDESGMPKERFSAEFPKEGPSILRIQQVVRGDSAAYFCASSLNPGQGFGYTFGSGTRLTVV.

This clone was seen once. The rearrangement joins TRBV19 to TRBJ2-3, with 9 bases aligning to TRBD1. With 4 bases clipped from V and 0 bases from J, the junction kept 5 bases outside the gene matches. This CDR3 contains 16 residues. Germline CDR1 LNHDA, CDR2 SQIVND (reference sequence). CDR3 nucleotide sequence: TGTGCCAGTAGTACACGACAGGGGGGCAGCACAGATACGCAGTATTTT. Protein: CASSTRQGGSTDTQYF. Combining the CDR3 with reference TRBV19 and TRBJ2-3 gives the whole variable domain DGGITQSPKYLFRKEGQNVTLSCEQNLNHDAMYWYRQDPGQGLRLIYYSQIVNDFQKGDIAEGYSVSREKKESFPLTVTSAQKNPTAFYLCASSTRQGGSTDTQYFGPGTRLTVL.

The J gene is TRBJ2-3, the V gene TRBV3-1 (or the pseudogene TRBV3-2), with TRBD1 identical over 8 bases. With V trimmed by 4 bases and J by 0 bases, 12 bases remained unmatched. The CDR3 totals 18 residues. Per the germline V gene, CDR1 is LGHDT and CDR2 is YNNKEL (reference sequence). The chain's CDR3 is CASSPSPGGHFSTDTQYF. In DNA form, the CDR3 reads TGTGCCAGCAGCCCTTCCCCAGGGGGCCATTTCAGCACAGATACGCAGTATTTT.

V is TRBV2 and J is TRBJ1-2; a possible D gene is TRBD1 (5 bases). The germline V and J ends were trimmed by 6 bases and 4 bases, with 15 bases remaining between them. The length of the CDR3 is 14 residues. Germline CDR1 and CDR2: SNHLY and FYNNEI. DNA for the CDR3: TGTGCCAGCAGGACCTCGGGGGACGCCTATGGCTACACCTTC. Translated, it gives CASRTSGDAYGYTF.

The chain combines TRBV7-2 with TRBJ1-4; the match to TRBD1 covers 8 bases. With 4 bases clipped from V and 7 bases from J, the junction kept 8 bases outside the gene matches. Looked up from germline, CDR1 is SGHTA and CDR2 is FQGNSA. CDR3 size: 15 residues. This CDR3 is CASSSRTGSSEKLFF. The CDR3 DNA sequence: TGTGCCAGCAGCTCAAGGACAGGGAGTTCTGAAAAACTGTTTTTT.